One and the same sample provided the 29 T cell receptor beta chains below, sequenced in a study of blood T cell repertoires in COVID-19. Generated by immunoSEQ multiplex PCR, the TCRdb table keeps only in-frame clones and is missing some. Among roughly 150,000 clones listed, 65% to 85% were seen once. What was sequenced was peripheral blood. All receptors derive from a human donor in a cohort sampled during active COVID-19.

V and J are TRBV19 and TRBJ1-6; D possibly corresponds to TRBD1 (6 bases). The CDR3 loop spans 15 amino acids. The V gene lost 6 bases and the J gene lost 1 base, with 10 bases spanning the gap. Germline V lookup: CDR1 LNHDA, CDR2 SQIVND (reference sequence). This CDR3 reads CASRQGLSYNSPLHF. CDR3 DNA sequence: TGTGCCAGTAGGCAGGGGTTGTCCTATAATTCACCCCTCCACTTT.

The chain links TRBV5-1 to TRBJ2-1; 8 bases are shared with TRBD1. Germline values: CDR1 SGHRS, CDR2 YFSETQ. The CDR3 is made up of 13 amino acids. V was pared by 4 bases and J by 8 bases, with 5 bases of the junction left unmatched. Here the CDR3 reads CASSLPTGDEQFF. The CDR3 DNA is TGCGCCAGCAGCCTCCCGACAGGGGATGAGCAGTTCTTC.

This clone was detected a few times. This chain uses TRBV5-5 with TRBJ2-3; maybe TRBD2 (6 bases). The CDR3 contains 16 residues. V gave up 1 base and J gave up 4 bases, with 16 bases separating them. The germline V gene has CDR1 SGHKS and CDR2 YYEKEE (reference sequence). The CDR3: CASSLSVGGWADTQYF. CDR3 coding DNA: TGTGCCAGCAGCTTGTCGGTCGGGGGATGGGCAGATACGCAGTATTTT.

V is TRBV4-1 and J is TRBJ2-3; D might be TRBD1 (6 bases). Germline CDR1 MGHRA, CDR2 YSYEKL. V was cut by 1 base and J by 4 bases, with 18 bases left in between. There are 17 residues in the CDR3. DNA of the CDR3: TGCGCCAGCAGCCAAGTTTATATAGGGACACTCGCAGATACGCAGTATTTT. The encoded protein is CASSQVYIGTLADTQYF.

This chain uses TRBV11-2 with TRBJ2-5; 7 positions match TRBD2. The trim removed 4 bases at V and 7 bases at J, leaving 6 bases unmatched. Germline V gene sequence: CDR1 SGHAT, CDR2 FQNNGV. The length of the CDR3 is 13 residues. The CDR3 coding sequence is TGTGCCAGCAGCTCCAAAATAGCGGGGACCCAGTACTTC. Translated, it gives CASSSKIAGTQYF.

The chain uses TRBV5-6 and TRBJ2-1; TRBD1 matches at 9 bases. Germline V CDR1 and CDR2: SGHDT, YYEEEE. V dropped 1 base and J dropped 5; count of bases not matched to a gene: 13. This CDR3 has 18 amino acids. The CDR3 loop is CASSLWFGPGQGNNEQFF. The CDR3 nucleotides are TGTGCCAGCAGCTTGTGGTTCGGCCCAGGACAGGGGAACAATGAGCAGTTCTTC.

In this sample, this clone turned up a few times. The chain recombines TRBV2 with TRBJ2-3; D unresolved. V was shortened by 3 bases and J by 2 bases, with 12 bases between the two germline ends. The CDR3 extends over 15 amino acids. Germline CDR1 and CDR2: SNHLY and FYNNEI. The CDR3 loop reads CASSDLATDTDTQYF. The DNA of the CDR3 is TGTGCCAGCAGTGATCTTGCAACAGACACAGATACGCAGTATTTT.

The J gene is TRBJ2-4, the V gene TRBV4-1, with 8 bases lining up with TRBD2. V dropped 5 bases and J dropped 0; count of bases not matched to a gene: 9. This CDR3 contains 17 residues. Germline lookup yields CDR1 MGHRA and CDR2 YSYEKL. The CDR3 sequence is CASSEISGAEAKNIQYF. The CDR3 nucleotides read TGCGCCAGCAGCGAAATTAGCGGGGCGGAAGCCAAAAACATTCAGTACTTC.

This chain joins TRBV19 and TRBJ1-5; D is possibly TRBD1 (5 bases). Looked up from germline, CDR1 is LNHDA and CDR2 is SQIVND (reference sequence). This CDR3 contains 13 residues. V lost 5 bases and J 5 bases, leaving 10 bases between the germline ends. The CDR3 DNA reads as TGTGCCAGTAGTCCTCCAGGGTATCAGCCCCAGCATTTT. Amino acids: CASSPPGYQPQHF.

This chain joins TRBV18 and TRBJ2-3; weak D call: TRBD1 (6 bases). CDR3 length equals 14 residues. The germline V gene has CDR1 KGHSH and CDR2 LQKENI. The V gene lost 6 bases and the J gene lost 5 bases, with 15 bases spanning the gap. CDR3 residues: CASSLTSGVDTQYF. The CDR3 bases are TGTGCCAGCTCTCTAACTTCAGGGGTAGATACGCAGTATTTT. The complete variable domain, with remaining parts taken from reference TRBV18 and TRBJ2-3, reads NAGVMQNPRHLVRRRGQEARLRCSPMKGHSHVYWYRQLPEEGLKFMVYLQKENIIDESGMPKERFSAEFPKEGPSILRIQQVVRGDSAAYFCASSLTSGVDTQYFGPGTRLTVL.

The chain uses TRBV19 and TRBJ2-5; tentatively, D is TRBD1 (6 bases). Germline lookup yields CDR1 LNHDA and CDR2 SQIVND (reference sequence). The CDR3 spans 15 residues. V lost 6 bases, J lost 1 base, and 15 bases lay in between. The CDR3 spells CASRHLSDSQETQYF. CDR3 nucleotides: TGTGCCAGTAGACATCTCTCGGACAGCCAAGAGACCCAGTACTTC.

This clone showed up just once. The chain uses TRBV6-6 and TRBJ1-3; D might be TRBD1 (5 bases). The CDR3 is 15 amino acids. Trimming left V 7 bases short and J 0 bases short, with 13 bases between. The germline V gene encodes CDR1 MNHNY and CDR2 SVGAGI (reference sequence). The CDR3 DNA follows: TGTGCCAGCACCATGGACACCGTCTCTGGAAACACCATATATTTT. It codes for CASTMDTVSGNTIYF.

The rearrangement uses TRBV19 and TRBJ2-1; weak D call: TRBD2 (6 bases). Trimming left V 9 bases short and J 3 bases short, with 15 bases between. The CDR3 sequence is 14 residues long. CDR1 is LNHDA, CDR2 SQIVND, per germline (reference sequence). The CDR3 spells CASRRGTFYNEQFF. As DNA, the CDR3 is TGTGCCAGCAGACGCGGGACTTTCTACAATGAGCAGTTCTTC.

In nucleotides, the CDR3 is TGTGCCAGCAGCCCGGACAGGCCGGCGGGTAATGAAAAACTGTTTTTT. Amino acid sequence: CASSPDRPAGNEKLFF. The rearrangement uses TRBV7-2 and TRBJ1-4; 7 nucleotides match TRBD1. In germline, CDR1 is SGHTA, CDR2 FQGNSA. The CDR3 is 16 amino acids. V shed 5 bases, J shed 4 bases, and the junction held 10 bases outside the gene matches.

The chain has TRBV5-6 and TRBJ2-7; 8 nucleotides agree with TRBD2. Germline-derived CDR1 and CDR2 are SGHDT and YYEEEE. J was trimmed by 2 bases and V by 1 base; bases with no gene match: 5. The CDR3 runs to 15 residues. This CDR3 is CASSLRGGPTYEQYF. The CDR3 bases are TGTGCCAGCAGCTTGCGGGGGGGTCCTACCTACGAGCAGTACTTC.

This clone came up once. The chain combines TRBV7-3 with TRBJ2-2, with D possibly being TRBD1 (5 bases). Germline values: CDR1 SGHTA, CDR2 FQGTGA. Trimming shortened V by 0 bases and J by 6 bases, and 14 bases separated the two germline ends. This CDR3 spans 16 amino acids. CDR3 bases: TGTGCCAGCAGCTTAACAGGAAGGGGTCGTCCCGGGGAGCTGTTTTTT. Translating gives CASSLTGRGRPGELFF.

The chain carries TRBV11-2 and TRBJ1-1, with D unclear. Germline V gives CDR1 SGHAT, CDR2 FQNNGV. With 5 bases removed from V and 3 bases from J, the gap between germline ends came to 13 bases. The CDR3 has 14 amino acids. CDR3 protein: CASSLGLQDTEAFF. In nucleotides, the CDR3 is TGTGCCAGCAGCCTCGGCCTCCAGGACACTGAAGCTTTCTTT. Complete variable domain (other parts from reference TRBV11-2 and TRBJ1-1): EAGVAQSPRYKIIEKRQSVAFWCNPISGHATLYWYQQILGQGPKLLIQFQNNGVVDDSQLPKDRFSAERLKGVDSTLKIQPAKLEDSAVYLCASSLGLQDTEAFFGQGTRLTVV.

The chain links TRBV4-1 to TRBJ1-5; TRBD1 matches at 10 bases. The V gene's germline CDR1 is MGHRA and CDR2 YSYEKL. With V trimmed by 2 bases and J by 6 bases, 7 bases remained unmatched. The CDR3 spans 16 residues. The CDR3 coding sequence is TGCGCCAGCAGCCAACCCGGGACAGGGGTAGCTCAGCCCCAGCATTTT. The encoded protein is CASSQPGTGVAQPQHF.

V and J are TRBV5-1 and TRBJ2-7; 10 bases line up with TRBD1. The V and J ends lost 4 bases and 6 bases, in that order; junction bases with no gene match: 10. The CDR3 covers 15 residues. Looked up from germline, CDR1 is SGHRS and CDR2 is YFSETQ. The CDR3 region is CASSITGTGAREQYF. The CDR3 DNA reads TGCGCCAGCAGCATCACCGGGACAGGGGCCCGCGAGCAGTACTTC.

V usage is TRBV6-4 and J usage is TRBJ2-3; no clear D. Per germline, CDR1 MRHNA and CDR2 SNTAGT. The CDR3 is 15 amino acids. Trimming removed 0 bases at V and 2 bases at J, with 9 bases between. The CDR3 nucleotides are TGTGCCAGCAGTGACTCAAACAGAGTCACAGATACGCAGTATTTT. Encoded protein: CASSDSNRVTDTQYF.

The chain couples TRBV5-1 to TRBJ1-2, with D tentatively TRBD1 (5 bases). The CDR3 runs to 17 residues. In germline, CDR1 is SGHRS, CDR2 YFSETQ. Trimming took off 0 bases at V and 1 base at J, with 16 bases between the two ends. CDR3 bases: TGCGCCAGCAGCTTGGAGGGACTCCCTGGACTTAACTATGGCTACACCTTC. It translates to CASSLEGLPGLNYGYTF.

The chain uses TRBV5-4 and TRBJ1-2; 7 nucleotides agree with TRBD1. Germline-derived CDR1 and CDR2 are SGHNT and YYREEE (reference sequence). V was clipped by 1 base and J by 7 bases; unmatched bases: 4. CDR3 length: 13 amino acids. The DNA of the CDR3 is TGTGCCAGCAGCTTGACAGGGGTAGGTGGCTACACCTTC. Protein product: CASSLTGVGGYTF.

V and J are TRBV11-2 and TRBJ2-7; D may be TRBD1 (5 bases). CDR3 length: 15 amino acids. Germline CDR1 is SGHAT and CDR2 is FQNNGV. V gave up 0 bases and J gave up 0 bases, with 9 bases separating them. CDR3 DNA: TGTGCCAGCAGCTTAGAGCAGGGCTTCTCCTACGAGCAGTACTTC. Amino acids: CASSLEQGFSYEQYF.

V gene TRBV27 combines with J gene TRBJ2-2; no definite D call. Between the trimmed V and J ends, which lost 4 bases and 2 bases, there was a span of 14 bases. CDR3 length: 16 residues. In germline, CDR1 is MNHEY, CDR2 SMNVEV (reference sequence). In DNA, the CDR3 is TGTGCCAGCAGTTCCCTCCTCGACACTAACACCGGGGAGCTGTTTTTT. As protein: CASSSLLDTNTGELFF.

CDR3 residues: CASSVPTGSLHF. The CDR3 DNA reads as TGTGCCAGCTCAGTACCGACAGGGAGCCTCCACTTT. The gene calls are TRBV18 and TRBJ1-6; 7 nucleotides align to TRBD1. Germline V gene lookup returns CDR1 KGHSH and CDR2 LQKENI. The V gene end was trimmed by 5 bases and the J gene end by 15 bases; junction bases not matched to a gene: 7. The CDR3 has 12 amino acids. Supplemented by reference TRBV18 and TRBJ1-6, the full variable domain reads NAGVMQNPRHLVRRRGQEARLRCSPMKGHSHVYWYRQLPEEGLKFMVYLQKENIIDESGMPKERFSAEFPKEGPSILRIQQVVRGDSAAYFCASSVPTGSLHFGNGTRLTVT.

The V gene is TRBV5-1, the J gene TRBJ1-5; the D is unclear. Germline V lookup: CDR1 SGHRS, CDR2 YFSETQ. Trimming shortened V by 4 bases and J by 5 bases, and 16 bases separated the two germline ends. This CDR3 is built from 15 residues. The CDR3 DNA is TGCGCCAGCAGCCCCCTGGGAGGGTCCGATCAGCCCCAGCATTTT. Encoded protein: CASSPLGGSDQPQHF.

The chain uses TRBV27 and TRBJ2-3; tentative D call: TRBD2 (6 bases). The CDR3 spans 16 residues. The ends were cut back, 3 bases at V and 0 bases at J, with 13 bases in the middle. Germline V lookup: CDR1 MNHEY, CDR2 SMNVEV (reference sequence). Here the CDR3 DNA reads TGTGCCAGCAGTTTCGGGGGACCTCCTAGCACAGATACGCAGTATTTT. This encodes CASSFGGPPSTDTQYF.

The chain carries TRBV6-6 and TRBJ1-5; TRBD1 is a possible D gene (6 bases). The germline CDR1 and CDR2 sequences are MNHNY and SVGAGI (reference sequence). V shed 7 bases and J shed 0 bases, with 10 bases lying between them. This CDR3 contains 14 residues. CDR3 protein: CASILTGSNQPQHF. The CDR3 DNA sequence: TGTGCCAGCATCTTGACAGGTAGCAATCAGCCCCAGCATTTT.

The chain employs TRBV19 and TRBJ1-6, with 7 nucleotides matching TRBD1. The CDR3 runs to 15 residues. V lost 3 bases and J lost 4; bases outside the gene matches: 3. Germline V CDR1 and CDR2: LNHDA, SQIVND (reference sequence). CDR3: CASSMGTVYNSPLHF. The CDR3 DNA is TGTGCCAGTAGTATGGGGACAGTGTATAATTCACCCCTCCACTTT.